The T cell receptor (beta chain) described here comes from a study of technical replicates of blood from four donors. The assay was immunoSEQ multiplex PCR, and TCRdb's table has in-frame clones only and misses some. The table records about 13,000 clones, 79% of them present only once. The germline V gene has CDR1 SGHRS and CDR2 YFSETQ. The CDR3 consists of 17 residues. The V gene end was trimmed by 5 bases and the J gene end by 0 bases; junction bases not matched to a gene: 13. The sequencing input was PBMCs. The gene calls are TRBV5-1 and TRBJ1-1; 7 bases are shared with TRBD1. The receptor was derived from a human donor in good health. CDR3: CASRFLGQGGMNTEAFF. CDR3 DNA sequence: TGCGCCAGCAGGTTTTTGGGGCAGGGGGGAATGAACACTGAAGCTTTCTTT.